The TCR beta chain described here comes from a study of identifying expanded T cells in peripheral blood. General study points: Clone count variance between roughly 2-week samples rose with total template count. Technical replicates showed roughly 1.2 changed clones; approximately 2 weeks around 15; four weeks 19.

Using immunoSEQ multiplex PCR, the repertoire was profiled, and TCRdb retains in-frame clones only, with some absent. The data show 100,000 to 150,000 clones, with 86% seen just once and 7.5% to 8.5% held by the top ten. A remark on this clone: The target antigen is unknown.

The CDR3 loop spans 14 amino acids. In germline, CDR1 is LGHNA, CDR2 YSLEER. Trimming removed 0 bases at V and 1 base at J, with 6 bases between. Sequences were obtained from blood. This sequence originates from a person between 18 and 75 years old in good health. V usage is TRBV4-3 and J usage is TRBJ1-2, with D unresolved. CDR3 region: CASSQDWDNYGYTF. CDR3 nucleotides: TGCGCCAGCAGCCAAGACTGGGATAACTATGGCTACACCTTC.